Detailed here is one T cell receptor (beta chain). Its cognate antigen is unknown. The data belong to a study of T cell responses to AZD1222 COVID-19 vaccine. The data were produced by immunoSEQ multiplex PCR, yet TCRdb's version contains in-frame clones alone and is incomplete. The sample holds 250,000 to 300,000 clones, almost 95% seen once. CDR3 length: 15 amino acids. Between the trimmed V and J ends, which lost 5 bases and 7 bases, there was a span of 15 bases. Germline CDR1 is SGHTA and CDR2 is FQGNSA. Study results and limitations: Spike regions recognized by vaccine-associated CD4 TCRs spanned the protein, led by 160-218 and 743-854. Nearly half of unique spike-specific TCRs reportedly avoided B.1.351 and B.1.1.7 mutated regions. Spike-specific TCR repertoires showed rising breadth and depth after two AZD1222 doses. Baseline seropositives among AZD1222 recipients totaled only 5 to 7.

The sequence derives from an adult who received the AZD1222 COVID-19 vaccine. The chain recombines TRBV7-2 with TRBJ1-6; D uncertain. The source material was peripheral blood, sampled 28 days after the second AZD1222 dose. CDR3 loop: CASSPQAIENSPLHF. As DNA, the CDR3 is TGTGCCAGCAGCCCCCAGGCCATAGAGAATTCACCCCTCCACTTT.